The 10 T cell receptor beta chains listed next were all sequenced from one sample in a study of control samples from healthy donors and cancer patients. Profiling relied on immunoSEQ multiplex PCR, and the TCRdb table lists in-frame clones only, not all of them. The top ten hold around 1.1% of the sample, which has around 110,000 clones, over 75% seen once. Sequenced material: PBMCs. The receptors derive from a woman in her fifties or sixties with colorectal cancer.

V and J are TRBV7-8 and TRBJ2-1; unclear D gene. This CDR3 has 13 residues. Trimming removed 5 bases at V and 7 bases at J, with 12 bases between. Per the germline V gene, CDR1 is SGHVS and CDR2 is FQNEAQ. CDR3 residues: CASSGIRANEQFF. The CDR3 region has the DNA TGTGCCAGCAGCGGAATCCGGGCTAATGAGCAGTTCTTC.

The chain joins TRBV5-1 to TRBJ1-2, with D unresolved. Per germline, CDR1 SGHRS and CDR2 YFSETQ. Trimming left V 3 bases short and J 0 bases short, with 9 bases between. The CDR3 has 14 residues. CDR3 amino acids: CASSWERANYGYTF. CDR3 bases: TGCGCCAGCAGCTGGGAGCGGGCTAACTATGGCTACACCTTC.

V is TRBV15 and J is TRBJ1-1; perhaps TRBD1 as D (5 bases). The CDR3 contains 11 residues. The germline V and J ends were trimmed by 8 bases and 6 bases, with 10 bases remaining between them. Germline assignment: CDR1 LNHNV and CDR2 YYDKDF (reference sequence). This chain's CDR3 is CATAEGSEAFF. In DNA form, the CDR3 reads TGTGCCACCGCCGAGGGGTCTGAAGCTTTCTTT.

This clone showed up just a few times. The chain carries TRBV10-3 and TRBJ2-3; D perhaps matches TRBD1 (6 bases). Germline CDR1 and CDR2: ENHRY and SYGVKD. The CDR3 length is 13 residues. The ends were cut back, 10 bases at V and 1 base at J, with 12 bases in the middle. For the CDR3, the DNA is TGTGCCACCACGGACAGTCGCACAGATACGCAGTATTTT. It codes for CATTDSRTDTQYF.

The CDR3 spells CASSFTAYEQYF. The CDR3 coding sequence is TGTGCCAGCAGCTTCACAGCCTACGAGCAGTACTTC. The chain links TRBV7-9 to TRBJ2-7; D gene unclear. Germline V gives CDR1 SEHNR, CDR2 FQNEAQ (reference sequence). The CDR3 spans 12 residues. Trimming stripped 3 bases from V and 2 bases from J, with 5 bases between.

This chain connects TRBV19 to TRBJ1-4; D perhaps matches TRBD1 (5 bases). Trimming cost V 6 bases and J 10 bases, with 27 bases left between them. The CDR3 has 17 amino acids. Germline CDR1 reads LNHDA; CDR2 reads SQIVND (reference sequence). In nucleotides, the CDR3 is TGTGCCAGTAGGCCTCCAGGGTCTTCCGCACCCGTGGCAAAACTGTTTTTT. Protein: CASRPPGSSAPVAKLFF.

This clone was observed a few times. The chain joins TRBV12-5 to TRBJ1-5; TRBD1 agrees at 8 bases. CDR1 and CDR2 from the germline V gene are LGHNT and FRNRAP. This CDR3 contains 13 residues. Trimming cost V 7 bases and J 10 bases; bases outside gene matches: 9. The CDR3 protein is CASDRDRMIPQHF. CDR3 nucleotide sequence: TGTGCTAGTGACCGGGACAGGATGATTCCCCAGCATTTT. The full variable domain, its missing parts supplied by reference TRBV12-5 and TRBJ1-5, is DARVTQTPRHKVTEMGQEVTMRCQPILGHNTVFWYRQTMMQGLELLAYFRNRAPLDDSGMPKDRFSAEMPDATLATLKIQPSEPRDSAVYFCASDRDRMIPQHFGDGTRLSIL.

The J gene is TRBJ1-6, the V gene TRBV7-6; no firm D call. This CDR3 spans 15 amino acids. The germline V gene encodes CDR1 SGHVS and CDR2 FNYEAQ. V was pared by 1 base and J by 7 bases, with 11 bases between. DNA for the CDR3: TGTGCCAGCAGCTTAGAGGCGGCCAGGAATTCACCCCTCCACTTT. Translated, it gives CASSLEAARNSPLHF.

For the CDR3, the DNA is TGTGCCAGCAGCCGACTCCCCCCGACAGGCCCTTATTCTCATGAGCAGTTCTTC. Amino acids: CASSRLPPTGPYSHEQFF. This rearrangement joins TRBV7-7 to TRBJ2-1; a possible D gene is TRBD1 (6 bases). The CDR3 consists of 18 residues. CDR1 is SSHAT and CDR2 is FNYEAQ in the germline V gene (reference sequence). V dropped 5 bases and J dropped 8 bases, with 28 bases sitting between them.

The chain uses TRBV5-5 and TRBJ2-3; the D is unclear. The CDR3 consists of 16 residues. Between the trimmed V and J ends, which lost 2 bases and 0 bases, there was a span of 13 bases. Germline values: CDR1 SGHKS, CDR2 YYEKEE (reference sequence). For the CDR3, the DNA is TGTGCCAGCAGCTTCTTTTTGCAGGTTAGCACAGATACGCAGTATTTT. The encoded protein is CASSFFLQVSTDTQYF.